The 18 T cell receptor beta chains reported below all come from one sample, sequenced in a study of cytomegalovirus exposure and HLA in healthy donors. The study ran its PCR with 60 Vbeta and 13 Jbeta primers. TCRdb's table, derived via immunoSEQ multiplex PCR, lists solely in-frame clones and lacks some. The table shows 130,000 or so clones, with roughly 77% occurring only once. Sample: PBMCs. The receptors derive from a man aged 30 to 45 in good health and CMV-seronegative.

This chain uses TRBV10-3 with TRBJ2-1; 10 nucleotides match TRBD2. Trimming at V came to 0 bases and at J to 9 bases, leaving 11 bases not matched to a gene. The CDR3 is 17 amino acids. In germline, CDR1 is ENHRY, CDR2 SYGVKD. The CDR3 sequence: CAISESIVQAGGPEQFF. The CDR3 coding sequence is TGTGCCATCAGTGAGTCGATTGTTCAAGCGGGGGGGCCTGAGCAGTTCTTC.

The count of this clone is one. CDR3 coding DNA: TGTGCCAGCAGTTTCGACAGGGGCACCTATAATTCACCCCTCCACTTT. This translates into CASSFDRGTYNSPLHF. This chain connects TRBV27 to TRBJ1-6; TRBD1 aligns across 8 bases. The CDR3 length is 16 residues. V lost 3 bases and J lost 2; bases outside the gene matches: 3. Germline CDR1 reads MNHEY; CDR2 reads SMNVEV (reference sequence).

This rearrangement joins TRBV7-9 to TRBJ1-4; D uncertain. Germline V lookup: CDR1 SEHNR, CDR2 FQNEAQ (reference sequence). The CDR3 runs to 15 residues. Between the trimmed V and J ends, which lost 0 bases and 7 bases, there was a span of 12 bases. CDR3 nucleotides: TGTGCCAGCAGCTTAGCTCCCACCGTCGGTGAAAAACTGTTTTTT. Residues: CASSLAPTVGEKLFF.

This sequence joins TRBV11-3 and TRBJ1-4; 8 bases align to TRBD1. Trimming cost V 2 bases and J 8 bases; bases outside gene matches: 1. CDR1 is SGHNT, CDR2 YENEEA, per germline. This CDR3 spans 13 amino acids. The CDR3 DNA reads TGTGCCAGCAGCTTAAGGACAGGGGAAAAACTGTTTTTT. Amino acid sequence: CASSLRTGEKLFF.

Here the CDR3 reads CASSRAGGYEQYF. The CDR3 bases are TGTGCCAGCAGCCGAGCGGGGGGGTACGAGCAGTACTTC. The V gene is TRBV25-1, the J gene TRBJ2-7, with 10 positions matching TRBD2. CDR3 size: 13 residues. Germline CDR1 and CDR2: MGHDK and SYGVNS. Trimming removed 6 bases from V and 4 bases from J; junction bases left unmatched: 3.

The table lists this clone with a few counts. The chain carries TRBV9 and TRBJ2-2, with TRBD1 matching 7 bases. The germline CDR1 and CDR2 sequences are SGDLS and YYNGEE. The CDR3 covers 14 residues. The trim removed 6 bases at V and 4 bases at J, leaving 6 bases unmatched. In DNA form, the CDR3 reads TGTGCCAGCACCAGAACAGGGGTCACCGGGGAGCTGTTTTTT. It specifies CASTRTGVTGELFF.

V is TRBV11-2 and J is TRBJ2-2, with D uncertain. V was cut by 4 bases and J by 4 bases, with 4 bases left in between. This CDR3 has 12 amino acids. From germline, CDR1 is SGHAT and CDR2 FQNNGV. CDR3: CASSSPTGELFF. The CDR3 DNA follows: TGTGCCAGCAGCTCTCCCACCGGGGAGCTGTTTTTT.

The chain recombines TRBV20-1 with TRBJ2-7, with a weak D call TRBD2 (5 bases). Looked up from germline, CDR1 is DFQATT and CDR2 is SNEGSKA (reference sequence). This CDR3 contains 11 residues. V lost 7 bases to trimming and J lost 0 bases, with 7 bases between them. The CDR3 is CSGENSYEQYF. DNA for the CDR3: TGCAGTGGGGAGAACTCCTACGAGCAGTACTTC.

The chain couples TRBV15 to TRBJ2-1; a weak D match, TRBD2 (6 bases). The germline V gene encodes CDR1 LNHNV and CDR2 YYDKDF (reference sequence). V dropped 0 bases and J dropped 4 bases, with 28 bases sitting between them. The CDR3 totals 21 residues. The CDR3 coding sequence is TGTGCCACCAGCAGAGAATCGGGACTTACGACCCGATACGAGGGATACAATGAGCAGTTCTTC. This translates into CATSRESGLTTRYEGYNEQFF.

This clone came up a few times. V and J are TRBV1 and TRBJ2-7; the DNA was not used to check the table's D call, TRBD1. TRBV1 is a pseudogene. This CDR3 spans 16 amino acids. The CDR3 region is CTSSQGDNFHPHEQYF. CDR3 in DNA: TGCACCAGCAGCCAAGGGGACAACTTCCATCCCCACGAGCAGTACTTC.

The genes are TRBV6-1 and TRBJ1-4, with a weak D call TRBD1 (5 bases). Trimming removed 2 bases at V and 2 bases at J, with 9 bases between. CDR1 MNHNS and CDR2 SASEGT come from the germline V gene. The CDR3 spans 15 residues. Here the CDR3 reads CASSEWGTTNEKLFF. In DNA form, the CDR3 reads TGTGCCAGCAGTGAATGGGGCACTACTAATGAAAAACTGTTTTTT.

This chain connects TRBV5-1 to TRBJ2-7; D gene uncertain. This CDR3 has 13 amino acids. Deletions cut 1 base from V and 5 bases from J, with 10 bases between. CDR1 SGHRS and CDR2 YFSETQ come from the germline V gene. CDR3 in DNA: TGCGCCAGCAGCTTGCAGCCTGGGCACGAGCAGTACTTC. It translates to CASSLQPGHEQYF.

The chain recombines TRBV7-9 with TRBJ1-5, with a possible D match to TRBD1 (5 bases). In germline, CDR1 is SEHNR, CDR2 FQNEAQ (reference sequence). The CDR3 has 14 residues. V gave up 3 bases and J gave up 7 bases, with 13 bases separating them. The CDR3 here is CASSLPGAHQPQHF. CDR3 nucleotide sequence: TGTGCCAGCAGCTTGCCTGGGGCGCACCAGCCCCAGCATTTT.

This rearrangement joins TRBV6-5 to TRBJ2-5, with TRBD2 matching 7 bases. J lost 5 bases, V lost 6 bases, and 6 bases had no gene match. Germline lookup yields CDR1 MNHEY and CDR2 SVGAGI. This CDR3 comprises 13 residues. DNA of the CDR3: TGTGCCAGCAGGATTCGGGGGGTTGAGACCCAGTACTTC. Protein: CASRIRGVETQYF.

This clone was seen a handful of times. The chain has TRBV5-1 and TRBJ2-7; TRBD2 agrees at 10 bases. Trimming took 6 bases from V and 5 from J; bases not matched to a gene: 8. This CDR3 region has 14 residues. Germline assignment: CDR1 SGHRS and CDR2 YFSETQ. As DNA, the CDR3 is TGCGCCAGCACCTCCGGGACTAGCGCGGACGAGCAGTACTTC. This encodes CASTSGTSADEQYF.

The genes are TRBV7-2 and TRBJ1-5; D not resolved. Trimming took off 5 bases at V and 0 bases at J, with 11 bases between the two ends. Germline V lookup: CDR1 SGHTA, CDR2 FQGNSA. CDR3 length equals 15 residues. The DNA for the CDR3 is TGTGCCAGCAGCCGAACCTCAGATAGCAATCAGCCCCAGCATTTT. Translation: CASSRTSDSNQPQHF. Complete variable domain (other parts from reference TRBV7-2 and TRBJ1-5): GAGVSQSPSNKVTEKGKDVELRCDPISGHTALYWYRQSLGQGLEFLIYFQGNSAPDKSGLPSDRFSAERTGGSVSTLTIQRTQQEDSAVYLCASSRTSDSNQPQHFGDGTRLSIL.

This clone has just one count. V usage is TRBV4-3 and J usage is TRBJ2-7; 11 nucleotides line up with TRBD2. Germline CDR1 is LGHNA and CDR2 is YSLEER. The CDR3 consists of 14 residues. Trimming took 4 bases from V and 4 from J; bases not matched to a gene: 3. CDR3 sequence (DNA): TGCGCCAGCAGCCCACTAGCGGGAGCTTACGAGCAGTACTTC. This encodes CASSPLAGAYEQYF.

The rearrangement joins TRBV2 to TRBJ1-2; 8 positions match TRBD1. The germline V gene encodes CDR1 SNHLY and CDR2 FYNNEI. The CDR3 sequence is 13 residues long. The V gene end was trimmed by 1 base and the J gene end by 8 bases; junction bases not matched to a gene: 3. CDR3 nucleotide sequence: TGTGCCAGCAGTGAAGAGACAGGGGTAGGCTACACCTTC. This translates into CASSEETGVGYTF.